The 29 T cell receptor beta chains below were found in one sample sequenced in a study of T cells in Graves' hyperthyroidism and ophthalmopathy. The CDR3 regions of TCR beta were amplified from RNA transcripts. In the first-round RT-PCR of the TCR CDR3, the HTBI primer set was used. Each CDR3 protein is one row after TCRdb ran MiXCR on the multiplex PCR reads. Of 650,000 to 700,000 distinct CDR3 sequences in the sample, roughly 17% are singletons; the top ten hold roughly a sixth. Sample: blood. Receptors originate from a man aged 45-65 years with Graves' hyperthyroidism.

The V gene is TRBV20-1, the J gene TRBJ1-6; 8 positions match TRBD1. This CDR3 has 14 amino acids. Per the germline V gene, CDR1 is DFQATT and CDR2 is SNEGSKA (reference sequence). Unmatched junction bases numbered 8, after V lost 5 bases and J lost 8 bases. CDR3 DNA sequence: TGCAGTGCTCGAGTTGGACAGGGAGATTCACCCCTCCACTTT. This gives the protein CSARVGQGDSPLHF.

This clonotype was observed many times. This chain links TRBV12-3 or TRBV12-4 with TRBJ2-3; no reliable D call. V lost 5 bases and J lost 0, with 12 bases in between. The CDR3 contains 15 residues. The CDR3 region is CASSQRLSSTDTQYF. CDR3 nucleotide sequence: TGTGCCAGCAGTCAGAGGCTGTCTAGCACAGATACGCAGTATTTT.

This clonotype came up many times. This chain joins TRBV20-1 and TRBJ2-7, with 8 bases identical to TRBD1. J gave up 3 bases and V 1 base, and 5 bases lay outside the gene matches. This CDR3 is built from 14 residues. The V gene's germline CDR1 is DFQATT and CDR2 SNEGSKA (reference sequence). CDR3 protein: CSARGQGLGYEQYF. The DNA for the CDR3 is TGCAGTGCTAGAGGACAGGGGTTGGGCTACGAGCAGTACTTC.

The table lists this clonotype with a few counts. This rearrangement joins TRBV12-3 or TRBV12-4 to TRBJ1-2, with a weak D call TRBD1 (6 bases). The CDR3 has 17 amino acids. The V end was cut by 10 bases, the J end by 5 bases, with 29 bases between. The CDR3 protein is CATTEAGHRALSYGYTF. CDR3 nucleotides: TGTGCCACCACGGAAGCGGGACACCGGGCTTTATCTTATGGCTACACCTTC.

This clonotype has more than one count but fewer than ten. This chain connects TRBV19 to TRBJ2-7; D is perhaps TRBD1 (6 bases). The CDR3 is 14 residues long. CDR1 is LNHDA, CDR2 SQIVND, per germline (reference sequence). The V end lost 6 bases, the J end lost 0 bases, and 12 bases lay between the germline ends. The CDR3 DNA reads as TGTGCCAGTAGGACCGGACAGAGCTCCTACGAGCAGTACTTC. Amino acid sequence: CASRTGQSSYEQYF.

The rearrangement uses TRBV7-9 and TRBJ1-6; no reliable D call. Looked up from germline, CDR1 is SEHNR and CDR2 is FQNEAQ (reference sequence). This CDR3 spans 15 amino acids. Trimming stripped 5 bases from V and 0 bases from J, with 8 bases between. As DNA, the CDR3 is TGTGCCAGCAGCCTAGACGACTCCTATAATTCACCCCTCCACTTT. This sequence encodes CASSLDDSYNSPLHF.

At least ten counts were recorded for this clonotype. J is TRBJ2-5 and V is TRBV2, with TRBD2 matching over 12 bases. After removal of 6 bases from V and 5 bases from J, the junction contained 4 bases not matched to a gene. Per germline, CDR1 SNHLY and CDR2 FYNNEI. The CDR3 consists of 14 residues. The CDR3 sequence is CASRPGLAGETQYF. CDR3 in DNA: TGTGCCAGCAGACCCGGACTAGCGGGGGAGACCCAGTACTTC. Full variable domain (missing parts from reference TRBV2 and TRBJ2-5): EPEVTQTPSHQVTQMGQEVILRCVPISNHLYFYWYRQILGQKVEFLVSFYNNEISEKSEIFDDQFSVERPDGSNFTLKIRSTKLEDSAMYFCASRPGLAGETQYFGPGTRLLVL.

V and J are TRBV20-1 and TRBJ1-2, with 7 bases that match TRBD1. The CDR3 has 14 residues. With 5 bases clipped from V and 4 bases from J, the junction kept 10 bases outside the gene matches. Germline CDR1 reads DFQATT; CDR2 reads SNEGSKA (reference sequence). This chain's CDR3 is CSAGLSGQSYGYTF. CDR3 sequence (DNA): TGCAGTGCTGGCCTTTCGGGACAGAGCTATGGCTACACCTTC.

This clonotype was found many times. The chain uses TRBV28 and TRBJ2-7; 9 bases match TRBD1. J was trimmed by 0 bases and V by 6 bases; bases with no gene match: 3. The CDR3 is 14 amino acids. In germline, CDR1 is MDHEN, CDR2 SYDVKM. The CDR3 DNA is TGTGCCAGCAGCGACAGGGGGAGCTCCTACGAGCAGTACTTC. Translating gives CASSDRGSSYEQYF. The entire variable domain, with the rest obtained from reference TRBV28 and TRBJ2-7, is as follows: DVKVTQSSRYLVKRTGEKVFLECVQDMDHENMFWYRQDPGLGLRLIYFSYDVKMKEKGDIPEGYSVSREKKERFSLILESASTNQTSMYLCASSDRGSSYEQYFGPGTRLTVT.

At least ten counts were recorded for this clonotype. A read error may explain this, as a much larger clone is one base away. The rearrangement links TRBV7-2 to TRBJ2-7; D call uncertain. The V end was cut by 1 base, the J end by 6 bases, with 7 bases between. This CDR3 has 12 amino acids. The germline gives CDR1 SGHTA, CDR2 FQGNSA. Written as DNA, the CDR3 is TGTGCCAGCAGCTTAGAAGGGTTCGAGCAGTACTTC. Translating gives CASSLEGFEQYF.

The table lists this clonotype with a few counts. The chain recombines TRBV4-1 with TRBJ1-2, with no clear D. Trimming pared 0 bases from V and 7 bases from J, leaving 18 bases between. The CDR3 spans 16 residues. Germline loops: CDR1 MGHRA, CDR2 YSYEKL. In nucleotides, the CDR3 is TGCGCCAGCAGCCAAGATTCGACTGACGAGTTCCTTGGCTACACCTTC. Translation gives CASSQDSTDEFLGYTF.

The chain is built from TRBV20-1 and TRBJ1-2; no definite D call. V shed 1 base and J shed 2 bases, with 11 bases lying between them. The CDR3 runs to 14 residues. Germline-derived CDR1 and CDR2 are DFQATT and SNEGSKA (reference sequence). This CDR3 is CSARALEDNYGYTF. For the CDR3, the DNA is TGCAGTGCTAGAGCTCTAGAGGACAACTATGGCTACACCTTC.

At least ten counts were recorded for this clonotype. CDR3 region: CASSQGTSGRVNYNEQFF. DNA for the CDR3: TGTGCCAGCAGCCAAGGGACTAGCGGGAGGGTGAACTACAATGAGCAGTTCTTC. The V and J genes are TRBV13 and TRBJ2-1, with TRBD2 identical over 16 bases. The germline V gene encodes CDR1 PRHDT and CDR2 FYEKMQ (reference sequence). With 5 bases clipped from V and 3 bases from J, the junction kept 7 bases outside the gene matches. There are 18 residues in the CDR3.

This clonotype appeared many times. The chain has TRBV4-1 and TRBJ2-1; TRBD2 matches at 13 bases. With V trimmed by 4 bases and J by 6 bases, 15 bases remained unmatched. This CDR3 has 19 amino acids. The germline V gene has CDR1 MGHRA and CDR2 YSYEKL. The CDR3 spells CASSRHSLLAGGRGNEQFF. CDR3 nucleotide sequence: TGCGCCAGCAGCCGCCACTCCTTACTAGCGGGAGGGCGCGGCAATGAGCAGTTCTTC.

J is TRBJ2-3 and V is TRBV5-4; 13 bases fit TRBD2. Germline CDR1 reads SGHNT; CDR2 reads YYREEE (reference sequence). The V segment lost 1 base and the J segment 3 bases; nucleotides outside the gene matches: 2. This CDR3 has 16 amino acids. The CDR3 nucleotides read TGTGCCAGCAGCTTGACTAGCGGGAGGGCAACAGATACGCAGTATTTT. Translated: CASSLTSGRATDTQYF. Supplemented by reference TRBV5-4 and TRBJ2-3, the full variable domain reads ETGVTQSPTHLIKTRGQQVTLRCSSQSGHNTVSWYQQALGQGPQFIFQYYREEENGRGNFPPRFSGLQFPNYSSELNVNALELDDSALYLCASSLTSGRATDTQYFGPGTRLTVL.

This clonotype has at least ten counts. The chain has TRBV27 and TRBJ2-7; TRBD2 aligns across 11 bases. The CDR3 has 16 residues. CDR1 and CDR2 from the germline V gene are MNHEY and SMNVEV (reference sequence). The V gene end was trimmed by 5 bases and the J gene end by 2 bases; junction bases not matched to a gene: 8. This CDR3 reads CASSRATSGSTYEQYF. The CDR3 DNA reads as TGTGCCAGCAGTCGCGCTACTAGCGGGAGTACCTACGAGCAGTACTTC.

This clonotype was counted ten times or more. The rearrangement uses TRBV9 and TRBJ1-2; tentative D call: TRBD1 (6 bases). The V gene's germline CDR1 is SGDLS and CDR2 YYNGEE. CDR3 size: 14 residues. Trimming took 4 bases from V and 5 from J, leaving 15 bases between them. The CDR3, as DNA: TGTGCCAGCAGCCAAGAGGGCAGGGGATATGGCTACACCTTC. It yields the protein CASSQEGRGYGYTF.

This clonotype was counted a few times. The junction departs from germline at one end; a sequencing error may be responsible. V usage is TRBV5-1 and J usage is TRBJ1-1; possibly TRBD1 for D (6 bases). CDR1 and CDR2 (germline): SGHRS, YFSETQ. The CDR3 extends over 15 amino acids. DNA of the CDR3: TGCGCCAGCAGCTTGGCTAGGGGGATGAACGCTGAAGCTTTCTTT. The encoded protein is CASSLARGMNAEAFF.

This clonotype was recorded many times. The chain combines TRBV9 with TRBJ2-5; no clear D. CDR1 is SGDLS, CDR2 YYNGEE, per germline. This CDR3 spans 12 amino acids. The V gene lost 8 bases and the J gene lost 5 bases, with 13 bases spanning the gap. The CDR3 loop reads CARPTHRETQYF. The DNA of the CDR3 is TGTGCCAGGCCGACACACCGGGAGACCCAGTACTTC. The full variable domain, its missing parts supplied by reference TRBV9 and TRBJ2-5, is DSGVTQTPKHLITATGQRVTLRCSPRSGDLSVYWYQQSLDQGLQFLIQYYNGEERAKGNILERFSAQQFPDLHSELNLSSLELGDSALYFCARPTHRETQYFGPGTRLLVL.

Many counts were recorded for this clonotype. This chain connects TRBV2 to TRBJ2-3; 11 bases are shared with TRBD1. Germline CDR1 is SNHLY and CDR2 is FYNNEI. After removal of 10 bases from V and 0 bases from J, the junction contained 3 bases not matched to a gene. The CDR3 consists of 14 residues. The CDR3 here is CAIGQGASTDTQYF. The DNA for the CDR3 is TGTGCCATAGGACAGGGGGCTAGCACAGATACGCAGTATTTT.

The chain links TRBV19 to TRBJ2-1; 10 bases line up with TRBD2. The CDR3 covers 16 residues. The ends lost 5 bases at V and 4 bases at J; junction bases unmatched: 8. Germline V CDR1 and CDR2: LNHDA, SQIVND (reference sequence). As DNA, the CDR3 is TGTGCCAGTAGTGCTACTAGCGGGAAGAAGTACAATGAGCAGTTCTTC. Amino acids: CASSATSGKKYNEQFF. Variable domain in full (rest from reference TRBV19 and TRBJ2-1): DGGITQSPKYLFRKEGQNVTLSCEQNLNHDAMYWYRQDPGQGLRLIYYSQIVNDFQKGDIAEGYSVSREKKESFPLTVTSAQKNPTAFYLCASSATSGKKYNEQFFGPGTRLTVL.

In its sample, this clonotype was seen many times. CDR3 protein: CASSFEIAGFYEQFF. CDR3 nucleotides: TGTGCCAGCAGCTTTGAAATAGCGGGGTTCTATGAGCAGTTCTTC. The chain uses TRBV7-2 and TRBJ2-1; TRBD2 matches 8 bases. This CDR3 has 15 amino acids. Germline CDR1 and CDR2: SGHTA and FQGNSA. Trimming cost V 3 bases and J 8 bases; bases outside gene matches: 9.

This clonotype was counted between two and nine times. The V call is TRBV4-1, the J call TRBJ1-2; no firm D call. Germline lookup yields CDR1 MGHRA and CDR2 YSYEKL. Trimming left V 0 bases short and J 1 base short, with 9 bases between. The CDR3 length is 15 residues. DNA for the CDR3: TGCGCCAGCAGCCAAGATCTGCGGGATAACTATGGCTACACCTTC. Amino acids: CASSQDLRDNYGYTF.

In its sample, this clonotype was seen many times. The genes are TRBV19 and TRBJ2-7; D ambiguous. Germline CDR1 is LNHDA and CDR2 is SQIVND (reference sequence). The V and J ends lost 7 bases and 0 bases respectively, with 13 bases between them. The CDR3 sequence is 14 residues long. DNA for the CDR3: TGTGCCAGTAAAGTTGAACAGACCTCCTACGAGCAGTACTTC. Protein product: CASKVEQTSYEQYF.

This clonotype has ten or more counts. This rearrangement joins TRBV2 to TRBJ1-6; D not certain. V shed 4 bases and J shed 8 bases, with 6 bases lying between them. There are 12 residues in the CDR3. The germline V gene has CDR1 SNHLY and CDR2 FYNNEI. CDR3 in amino acids: CASSVGDSPLHF. In DNA form, the CDR3 reads TGTGCCAGCAGTGTAGGAGATTCACCCCTCCACTTT.

The chain recombines TRBV18 with TRBJ1-1; 9 nucleotides line up with TRBD1. Germline loops: CDR1 KGHSH, CDR2 LQKENI. The V gene end was trimmed by 4 bases and the J gene end by 3 bases; junction bases not matched to a gene: 6. The CDR3 sequence is 15 residues long. The CDR3 here is CASSRPDRGDTEAFF. CDR3 nucleotide sequence: TGTGCCAGCTCACGACCGGACAGGGGAGACACTGAAGCTTTCTTT.

This clonotype was counted between two and nine times. CDR3 sequence: CASSLIGREVGYTF. The CDR3 coding sequence is TGCGCCAGCAGCTTGATTGGCAGGGAGGTTGGCTACACCTTC. The rearrangement joins TRBV5-1 to TRBJ1-2, with D possibly TRBD1 on 5 matching bases. Germline V lookup: CDR1 SGHRS, CDR2 YFSETQ. Trimming pared 1 base from V and 7 bases from J, leaving 14 bases between. The CDR3 extends over 14 amino acids.

The chain employs TRBV28 and TRBJ2-3, with D tentatively TRBD2 (6 bases). Germline-derived CDR1 and CDR2 are MDHEN and SYDVKM. Trimming took 3 bases from V and 0 from J, leaving 13 bases between them. This CDR3 spans 16 amino acids. CDR3 sequence reads: CASSFSLGGSTDTQYF. CDR3 sequence (DNA): TGTGCCAGCAGTTTCTCCCTCGGGGGAAGCACAGATACGCAGTATTTT.

This clonotype has ten or more counts. The chain has TRBV5-1 and TRBJ1-6; D might be TRBD1 (5 bases). Germline assignment: CDR1 SGHRS and CDR2 YFSETQ. Trimming took 0 bases from V and 10 from J, leaving 14 bases between them. This CDR3 is built from 15 residues. The CDR3 DNA sequence: TGCGCCAGCAGCTTGGGGCCGGGGGAGAGCTCACCCCTCCACTTT. Its translation: CASSLGPGESSPLHF.